These 30 T cell receptor beta chains were sequenced from one sample in a study of a mutant IDH1 vaccine in newly diagnosed glioma. Sequencing was performed with immunoSEQ multiplex PCR; in TCRdb, only in-frame clones are kept and a portion is missing. The sample lists roughly 30,000 clones, about 80% seen once, with about 11% in the top ten. No antigen has been assigned to these receptors. Documented time point: week 35, safety follow-up. All doses held 300 ug of mutant IDH1 20-mer peptide, with topical imiquimod. The sequencing here drew on PBMCs, taken from a glioma patient whose treatment included an IDH1 peptide vaccine. These receptors were collected from a woman between 40 and 50 years old with glioma.

This clone was seen only a few times. The genes are TRBV6-4 and TRBJ1-2, with no clear D. V shed 0 bases and J shed 4 bases, with 6 bases lying between them. The germline CDR1 and CDR2 sequences are MRHNA and SNTAGT. CDR3 size: 13 residues. The CDR3 DNA follows: TGTGCCAGCAGTGACTCTAGGGTCTATGGCTACACCTTC. It yields the protein CASSDSRVYGYTF.

The chain uses TRBV2 and TRBJ2-7, with D maybe TRBD1 (5 bases). This CDR3 region has 15 residues. CDR1 and CDR2 from the germline V gene are SNHLY and FYNNEI. Trimming took 0 bases from V and 4 from J, leaving 13 bases between them. The CDR3, as DNA: TGTGCCAGCAGTGAAGCGACAGCTGGGGCGTACGAGCAGTACTTC. Translating gives CASSEATAGAYEQYF. The full variable domain, completed using reference TRBV2 and TRBJ2-7, is EPEVTQTPSHQVTQMGQEVILRCVPISNHLYFYWYRQILGQKVEFLVSFYNNEISEKSEIFDDQFSVERPDGSNFTLKIRSTKLEDSAMYFCASSEATAGAYEQYFGPGTRLTVT.

The chain is built from TRBV13 and TRBJ1-2, with no clear D. The germline gives CDR1 PRHDT, CDR2 FYEKMQ (reference sequence). V was trimmed by 5 bases and J by 6 bases, leaving 10 bases between them. The CDR3 contains 12 residues. The CDR3 spells CASSATGNGYTF. CDR3 coding DNA: TGTGCCAGCAGCGCTACCGGGAATGGCTACACCTTC.

CDR3 sequence: CASSGSGGARGLYEQYF. The CDR3 DNA reads TGTGCCAGCAGCGGAAGCGGGGGAGCCCGGGGACTTTACGAGCAGTACTTC. The rearrangement uses TRBV7-9 and TRBJ2-7; TRBD2 matches at 8 bases. This CDR3 has 17 residues. Germline CDR1 reads SEHNR; CDR2 reads FQNEAQ (reference sequence). V shed 5 bases and J 4 bases; nucleotides not matched to a gene: 16.

The chain joins TRBV5-5 to TRBJ2-1, with unresolved D. Trimming removed 0 bases at V and 9 bases at J, with 4 bases between. This CDR3 is built from 11 residues. CDR1 and CDR2 (germline): SGHKS, YYEKEE (reference sequence). This CDR3 is CASSLVAEQFF. CDR3 DNA sequence: TGTGCCAGCAGCTTGGTAGCTGAGCAGTTCTTC.

The gene calls are TRBV4-3 and TRBJ1-2, with 8 positions matching TRBD1. This CDR3 is built from 15 residues. CDR1 is LGHNA and CDR2 is YSLEER in the germline V gene. V lost 5 bases and J lost 1; bases outside the gene matches: 6. CDR3 DNA: TGCGCCAGCAGCTACTGGACAGGGATTAACTATGGCTACACCTTC. Protein: CASSYWTGINYGYTF.

V and J are TRBV2 and TRBJ2-3, with TRBD2 matching 12 bases. Trimming cost V 4 bases and J 5 bases; bases outside gene matches: 4. The V gene's germline CDR1 is SNHLY and CDR2 FYNNEI. The CDR3 runs to 15 residues. CDR3 sequence (DNA): TGTGCCAGCAGTGCTAGCGGGGGGGCTAGAGATACGCAGTATTTT. The encoded protein is CASSASGGARDTQYF.

This chain joins TRBV9 and TRBJ1-5; 8 bases are a match to TRBD1. CDR1 and CDR2 (germline): SGDLS, YYNGEE. The CDR3 is 15 amino acids. Trimming at V came to 3 bases and at J to 6 bases, leaving 8 bases not matched to a gene. The CDR3 loop is CASSETGDPSQPQHF. The CDR3 bases are TGTGCCAGCAGCGAGACAGGGGACCCCAGTCAGCCCCAGCATTTT.

The rearrangement joins TRBV9 to TRBJ1-3; 7 bases fit TRBD1. CDR1 and CDR2 (germline): SGDLS, YYNGEE. The J segment lost 3 bases and the V segment lost 2 bases, leaving 5 bases of the junction unmatched. There are 15 residues in the CDR3. The CDR3, as DNA: TGTGCCAGCAGCGTCGAGACAGGGCATGGAAACACCATATATTTT. Residues: CASSVETGHGNTIYF.

This clone was recorded only once. V gene TRBV14 combines with J gene TRBJ2-3, with a possible D match to TRBD1 (6 bases). The CDR3 runs 17 residues. V dropped 1 base and J dropped 2 bases, with 16 bases sitting between them. CDR1 and CDR2 from the germline V gene are SGHDN and FVKESK. In DNA, the CDR3 is TGTGCCAGCAGCCAAGTATCAGGGGCGAGGTTCACAGATACGCAGTATTTT. Translating it yields CASSQVSGARFTDTQYF.

The chain combines TRBV7-2 with TRBJ2-7; no clear D. In germline, CDR1 is SGHTA, CDR2 FQGNSA. CDR3 length: 12 amino acids. The ends were cut back, 5 bases at V and 5 bases at J, with 10 bases in the middle. This chain's CDR3 is CASSQYEDEQYF. The CDR3 DNA follows: TGTGCCAGCAGCCAGTACGAGGACGAGCAGTACTTC.

This sequence joins TRBV7-9 and TRBJ2-5; 8 bases are a match to TRBD1. Germline loops: CDR1 SEHNR, CDR2 FQNEAQ (reference sequence). The CDR3 sequence is 15 residues long. Trimming removed 3 bases from V and 2 bases from J; junction bases left unmatched: 5. The CDR3 sequence: CASSFGQGAQETQYF. The CDR3, as DNA: TGTGCCAGCAGCTTCGGGCAGGGGGCACAAGAGACCCAGTACTTC.

The chain uses TRBV5-1 and TRBJ2-3, with D possibly TRBD1 on 5 matching bases. Germline V gene sequence: CDR1 SGHRS, CDR2 YFSETQ. Deletions cut 0 bases from V and 6 bases from J, with 14 bases between. The length of the CDR3 is 15 residues. The DNA for the CDR3 is TGCGCCAGCAGCTTGGGGGGCCAATCCCCCGATACGCAGTATTTT. Residues: CASSLGGQSPDTQYF.

This chain links TRBV7-9 with TRBJ2-5; 8 nucleotides align to TRBD2. This CDR3 is built from 16 residues. CDR1 and CDR2 (germline): SEHNR, FQNEAQ (reference sequence). Trimming removed 4 bases from V and 2 bases from J; junction bases left unmatched: 9. Here the CDR3 reads CASSSTRGGSQETQYF. The CDR3 DNA follows: TGTGCCAGCAGCTCCACTCGCGGGGGGTCACAAGAGACCCAGTACTTC.

This clone occurred a few times. The gene calls are TRBV20-1 and TRBJ2-1, with D hard to call. This CDR3 has 11 amino acids. The germline gives CDR1 DFQATT, CDR2 SNEGSKA (reference sequence). The ends were cut back, 5 bases at V and 8 bases at J, with 10 bases in the middle. The CDR3 DNA reads TGCAGTGCTTGGACCCAGGATGAGCAGTTCTTC. Residues: CSAWTQDEQFF.

This clone was seen once. CDR3 sequence reads: CASSYYRTAYGYTF. CDR3 coding DNA: TGTGCCAGCAGTTACTACCGGACAGCCTATGGCTACACCTTC. The chain links TRBV6-5 to TRBJ1-2, with TRBD1 as a possible D gene (6 bases). The germline CDR1 and CDR2 sequences are MNHEY and SVGAGI. The germline V and J ends were trimmed by 1 base and 4 bases, with 10 bases remaining between them. CDR3 length: 14 residues.

This chain links TRBV5-1 with TRBJ1-2; weak D call: TRBD1 (6 bases). This CDR3 is built from 15 residues. V lost 0 bases to trimming and J lost 8 bases, with 17 bases between them. Looked up from germline, CDR1 is SGHRS and CDR2 is YFSETQ. Here the CDR3 reads CASSLGTRQDKGYTF. CDR3 nucleotides: TGCGCCAGCAGCTTGGGTACCCGACAGGATAAGGGCTACACCTTC.

The genes are TRBV2 and TRBJ1-5; no clear D gene. Trimming shortened V by 4 bases and J by 3 bases, and 13 bases separated the two germline ends. Germline loops: CDR1 SNHLY, CDR2 FYNNEI. The CDR3 loop spans 15 amino acids. The CDR3 spells CASSAHKTPNQPQHF. DNA for the CDR3: TGTGCCAGCAGTGCCCACAAGACTCCCAATCAGCCCCAGCATTTT.

The chain links TRBV16 to TRBJ1-6, with a weak D call TRBD1 (5 bases). The CDR3 covers 14 residues. V was cut by 1 base and J by 9 bases, with 10 bases left in between. Germline CDR1 reads KGHSY; CDR2 reads FQNENV. CDR3 in amino acids: CASSQYQGASPLHF. The CDR3 DNA follows: TGTGCCAGCAGCCAATATCAGGGTGCTTCACCCCTCCACTTT.

The chain recombines TRBV9 with TRBJ1-5, with 7 bases identical to TRBD1. V gave up 1 base and J gave up 3 bases; unmatched junction bases: 1. CDR1 SGDLS and CDR2 YYNGEE come from the germline V gene. This CDR3 spans 14 amino acids. The CDR3 region is CASSVTGANQPQHF. Written as DNA, the CDR3 is TGTGCCAGCAGCGTAACAGGGGCCAATCAGCCCCAGCATTTT. The full variable domain, completed using reference TRBV9 and TRBJ1-5, is DSGVTQTPKHLITATGQRVTLRCSPRSGDLSVYWYQQSLDQGLQFLIQYYNGEERAKGNILERFSAQQFPDLHSELNLSSLELGDSALYFCASSVTGANQPQHFGDGTRLSIL.

This sequence joins TRBV5-1 and TRBJ2-7, with D perhaps given as TRBD1 or TRBD2 (5 bases each). The V end lost 4 bases, the J end lost 7 bases, and 15 bases lay between the germline ends. Germline assignment: CDR1 SGHRS and CDR2 YFSETQ. This CDR3 has 13 amino acids. This chain's CDR3 is CASSGIPEGEQYF. The CDR3 DNA reads TGCGCCAGCAGCGGGATCCCCGAGGGGGAGCAGTACTTC. The full variable domain, with the rest looked up from reference TRBV5-1 and TRBJ2-7, is KAGVTQTPRYLIKTRGQQVTLSCSPISGHRSVSWYQQTPGQGLQFLFEYFSETQRNKGNFPGRFSGRQFSNSRSEMNVSTLELGDSALYLCASSGIPEGEQYFGPGTRLTVT.

The V call is TRBV4-1, the J call TRBJ1-1; D gene uncertain. V was trimmed by 3 bases and J by 1 base, leaving 6 bases between them. The CDR3 contains 13 residues. Germline CDR1 reads MGHRA; CDR2 reads YSYEKL. The CDR3 reads CASSQGGNTEAFF. The DNA of the CDR3 is TGCGCCAGCAGCCAGGGTGGGAACACTGAAGCTTTCTTT.

The CDR3 DNA reads as TGCGCCAGCAGCACACAGGGTGACTATGGCTACACCTTC. Translating gives CASSTQGDYGYTF. This chain joins TRBV5-1 and TRBJ1-2; tentative D call: TRBD1 (6 bases). Germline-derived CDR1 and CDR2 are SGHRS and YFSETQ. Trimming removed 4 bases at V and 3 bases at J, with 10 bases between. The CDR3 sequence is 13 residues long.

On this clone: One end of the junction does not line up with germline, which may come from a read error. This chain uses TRBV5-1 with TRBJ2-1, with 10 positions matching TRBD1. There are 14 residues in the CDR3. CDR1 and CDR2 from the germline V gene are SGHRS and YFSETQ. CDR3 region: CASTLALGTGAAIF. The CDR3 nucleotides read TGCGCCAGCACACTTGCGCTGGGGACAGGGGCGGCGATCTTC.

The chain uses TRBV29-1 and TRBJ1-2; D gene ambiguous. Germline-derived CDR1 and CDR2 are SQVTM and ANQGSEA. Trimming stripped 6 bases from V and 8 bases from J, with 19 bases between. The CDR3 totals 13 residues. The CDR3 spells CSVYPRFSGGYTF. DNA for the CDR3: TGCAGCGTGTACCCCAGGTTCTCTGGAGGCTACACCTTC.

The table lists this clone with a few counts. The chain is built from TRBV30 and TRBJ1-2; D not certain. There are 12 residues in the CDR3. Germline V gene data show CDR1 as GTSNPN and CDR2 as SVGIG (reference sequence). The germline V and J ends were trimmed by 3 bases and 5 bases, with 10 bases remaining between them. The CDR3 region has the DNA TGTGCCTGGAGCAGGCTGAGGTATGGCTACACCTTC. It codes for CAWSRLRYGYTF.

This clone was detected a few times. The rearrangement uses TRBV5-6 and TRBJ1-1, with 10 nucleotides matching TRBD1. Germline lookup yields CDR1 SGHDT and CDR2 YYEEEE. This CDR3 comprises 16 residues. Unmatched junction bases numbered 11, after V lost 4 bases and J lost 5 bases. The CDR3 DNA is TGTGCCAGCAGCGAGCGACAGGGGGCTACGCGGACTGAAGCTTTCTTT. Protein: CASSERQGATRTEAFF. Full variable domain (remainder filled in from reference TRBV5-6 and TRBJ1-1): DAGVTQSPTHLIKTRGQQVTLRCSPKSGHDTVSWYQQALGQGPQFIFQYYEEEERQRGNFPDRFSGHQFPNYSSELNVNALLLGDSALYLCASSERQGATRTEAFFGQGTRLTVV.

V is TRBV11-2 and J is TRBJ2-2; 9 bases line up with TRBD2. This CDR3 has 16 amino acids. CDR1 and CDR2 from the germline V gene are SGHAT and FQNNGV. Trimming at V came to 1 base and at J to 4 bases, leaving 4 bases not matched to a gene. CDR3 region: CASSLVAGGVTGELFF. The CDR3 coding sequence is TGTGCCAGCAGCTTAGTCGCGGGGGGGGTCACCGGGGAGCTGTTTTTT.

A few counts support this clone. The rearrangement links TRBV4-1 to TRBJ1-2; TRBD1 matches at 9 bases. The CDR3 runs to 16 residues. CDR1 is MGHRA, CDR2 YSYEKL, per germline. The V and J ends lost 2 bases and 9 bases, in that order; junction bases with no gene match: 13. CDR3 loop: CASSQFRDRAPGSYTF. CDR3 bases: TGCGCCAGCAGCCAATTCCGGGACAGGGCTCCAGGGAGCTACACCTTC.

The CDR3 nucleotides read TGTGCCAGCAGTTTCTCCGAGATTAATCAGCCCCAGCATTTT. Translation: CASSFSEINQPQHF. The V gene is TRBV7-9, the J gene TRBJ1-5; no clear D. The CDR3 runs 14 residues. Germline-derived CDR1 and CDR2 are SEHNR and FQNEAQ (reference sequence). Trimming took off 6 bases at V and 4 bases at J, with 13 bases between the two ends. Full variable domain (missing parts from reference TRBV7-9 and TRBJ1-5): DTGVSQNPRHKITKRGQNVTFRCDPISEHNRLYWYRQTLGQGPEFLTYFQNEAQLEKSRLLSDRFSAERPKGSFSTLEIQRTEQGDSAMYLCASSFSEINQPQHFGDGTRLSIL.